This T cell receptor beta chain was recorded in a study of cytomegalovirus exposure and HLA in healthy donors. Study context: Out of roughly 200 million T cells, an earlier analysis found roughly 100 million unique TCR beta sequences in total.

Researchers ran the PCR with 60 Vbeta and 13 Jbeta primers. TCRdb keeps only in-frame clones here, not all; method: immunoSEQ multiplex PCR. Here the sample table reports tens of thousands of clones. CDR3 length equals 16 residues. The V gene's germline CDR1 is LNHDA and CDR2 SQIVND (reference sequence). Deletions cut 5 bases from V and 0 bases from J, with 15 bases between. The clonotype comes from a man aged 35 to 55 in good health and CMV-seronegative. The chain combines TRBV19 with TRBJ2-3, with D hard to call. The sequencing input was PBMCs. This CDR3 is CASSRQVPTSTDTQYF. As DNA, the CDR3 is TGTGCCAGTAGTCGGCAGGTCCCTACTAGCACAGATACGCAGTATTTT.